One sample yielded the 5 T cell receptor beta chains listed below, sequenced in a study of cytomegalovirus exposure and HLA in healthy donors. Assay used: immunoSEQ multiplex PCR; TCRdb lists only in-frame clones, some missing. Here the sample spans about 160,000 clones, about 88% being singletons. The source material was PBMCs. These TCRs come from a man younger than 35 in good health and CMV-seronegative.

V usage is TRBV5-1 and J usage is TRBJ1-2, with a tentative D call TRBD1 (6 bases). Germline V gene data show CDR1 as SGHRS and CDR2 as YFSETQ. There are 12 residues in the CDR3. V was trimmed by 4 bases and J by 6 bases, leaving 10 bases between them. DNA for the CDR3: TGCGCCAGCAGCCCACAGGGAAATGGCTACACCTTC. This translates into CASSPQGNGYTF.

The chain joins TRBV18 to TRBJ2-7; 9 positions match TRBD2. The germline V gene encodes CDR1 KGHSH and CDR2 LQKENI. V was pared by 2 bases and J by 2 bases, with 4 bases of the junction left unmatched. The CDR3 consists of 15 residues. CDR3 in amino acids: CASSPGSGSPYEQYF. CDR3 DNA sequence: TGTGCCAGCTCACCAGGTAGCGGGAGTCCCTACGAGCAGTACTTC.

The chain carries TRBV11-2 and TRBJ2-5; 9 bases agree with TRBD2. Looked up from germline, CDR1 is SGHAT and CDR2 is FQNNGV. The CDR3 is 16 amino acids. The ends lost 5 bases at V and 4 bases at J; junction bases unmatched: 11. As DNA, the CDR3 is TGTGCCAGCAGCCGAAACGTGGGACTAGCAGGAGAGACCCAGTACTTC. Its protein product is CASSRNVGLAGETQYF.

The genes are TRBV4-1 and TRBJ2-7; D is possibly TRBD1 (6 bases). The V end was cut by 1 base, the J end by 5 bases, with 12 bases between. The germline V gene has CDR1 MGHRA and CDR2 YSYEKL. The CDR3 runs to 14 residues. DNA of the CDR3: TGCGCCAGCAGCCAAGTATCTACAGGGAACGAGCAGTACTTC. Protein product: CASSQVSTGNEQYF.

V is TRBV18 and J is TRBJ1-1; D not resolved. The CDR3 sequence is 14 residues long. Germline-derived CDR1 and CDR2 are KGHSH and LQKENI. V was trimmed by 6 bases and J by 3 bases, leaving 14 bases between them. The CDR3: CASSKLRVDTEAFF. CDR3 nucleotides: TGTGCCAGCTCTAAACTGAGGGTTGACACTGAAGCTTTCTTT. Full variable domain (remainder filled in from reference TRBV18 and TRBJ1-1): NAGVMQNPRHLVRRRGQEARLRCSPMKGHSHVYWYRQLPEEGLKFMVYLQKENIIDESGMPKERFSAEFPKEGPSILRIQQVVRGDSAAYFCASSKLRVDTEAFFGQGTRLTVV.